Included here is one T cell receptor (beta chain) sequence, with context. Its matching antigen is unknown. This entry belongs to a study of T cell repertoires in cytomegalovirus infection. Across the study: Based on public TCR beta signatures, there were indications of CMV infection and of a matching HLA type.

One entry per CDR3 protein results from TCRdb running MiXCR on the reads. The data show 300,000 to 400,000 distinct CDR3 sequences, with 15% to 20% seen just once and roughly 8.7% held by the top ten. Between the trimmed V and J ends, which lost 0 bases and 1 base, there was a span of 10 bases. The CDR3 has 16 amino acids. CDR1 is SGHTA, CDR2 FQGNSA, per germline. Study-level points and caveats: CMV-specific HLA-C-restricted TCR beta clonotypes dominated the ex vivo response. Using cumulative public TCR beta family frequency, the authors identified those who carried CMV together with the relevant HLA.

The V and J genes are TRBV7-2 and TRBJ1-5; unclear D gene. The sequencing sample was made of PBMCs. The TCR originated in a human donor in good health (CMV status not recorded). Some clones in this sample may be carry-over from other donors' samples. The CDR3 DNA follows: TGTGCCAGCAGCTTAGCATCCAGGTTGAGCAATCAGCCCCAGCATTTT. This translates into CASSLASRLSNQPQHF.